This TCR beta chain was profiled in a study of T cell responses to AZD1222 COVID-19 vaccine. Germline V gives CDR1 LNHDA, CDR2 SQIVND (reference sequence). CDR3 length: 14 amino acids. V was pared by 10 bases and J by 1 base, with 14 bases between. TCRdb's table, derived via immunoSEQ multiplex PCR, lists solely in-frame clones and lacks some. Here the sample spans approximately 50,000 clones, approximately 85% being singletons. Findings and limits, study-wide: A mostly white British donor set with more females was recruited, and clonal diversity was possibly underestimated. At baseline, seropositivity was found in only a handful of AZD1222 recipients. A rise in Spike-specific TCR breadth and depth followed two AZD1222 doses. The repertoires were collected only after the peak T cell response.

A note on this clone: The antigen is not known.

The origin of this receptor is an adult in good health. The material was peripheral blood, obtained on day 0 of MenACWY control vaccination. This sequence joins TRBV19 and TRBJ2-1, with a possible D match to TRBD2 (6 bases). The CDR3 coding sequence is TGTGCCACTAAGTACGGGGGTTCCTACAATGAGCAGTTCTTC. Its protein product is CATKYGGSYNEQFF.